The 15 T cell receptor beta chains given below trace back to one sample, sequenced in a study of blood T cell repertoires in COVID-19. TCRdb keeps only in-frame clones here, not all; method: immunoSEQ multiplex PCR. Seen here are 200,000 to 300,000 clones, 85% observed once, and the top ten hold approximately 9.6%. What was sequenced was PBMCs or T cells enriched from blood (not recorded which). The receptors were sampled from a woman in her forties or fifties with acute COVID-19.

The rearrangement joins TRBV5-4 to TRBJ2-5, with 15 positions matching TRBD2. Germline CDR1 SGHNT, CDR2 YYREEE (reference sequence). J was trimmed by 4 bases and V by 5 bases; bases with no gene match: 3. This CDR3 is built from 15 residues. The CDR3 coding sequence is TGTGCCAGCAGTCGGACTAGCGGGGGGGCAGAGACCCAGTACTTC. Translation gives CASSRTSGGAETQYF.

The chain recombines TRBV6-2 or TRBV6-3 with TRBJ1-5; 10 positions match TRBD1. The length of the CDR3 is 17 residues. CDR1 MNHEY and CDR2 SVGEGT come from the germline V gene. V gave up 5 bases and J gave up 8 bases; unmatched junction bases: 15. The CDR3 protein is CASSGIPGQGIIEPQHF. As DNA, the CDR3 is TGTGCCAGCAGTGGGATTCCGGGACAGGGGATCATAGAGCCCCAGCATTTT.

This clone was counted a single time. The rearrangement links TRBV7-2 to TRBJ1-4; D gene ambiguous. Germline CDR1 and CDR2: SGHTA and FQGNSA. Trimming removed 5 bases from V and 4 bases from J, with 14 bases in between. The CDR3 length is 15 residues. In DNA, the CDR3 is TGTGCCAGCAGCCCCCGTACCGGTCTTAATGAAAAACTGTTTTTT. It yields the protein CASSPRTGLNEKLFF.

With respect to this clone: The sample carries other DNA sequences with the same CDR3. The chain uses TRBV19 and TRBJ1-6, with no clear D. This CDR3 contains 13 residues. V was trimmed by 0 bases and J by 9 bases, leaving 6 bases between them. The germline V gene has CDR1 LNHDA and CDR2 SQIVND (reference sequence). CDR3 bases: TGTGCCAGTAGTATAGATCGCGGTTCACCCCTCCACTTT. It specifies CASSIDRGSPLHF.

CDR3 in amino acids: CASSSGILRNTEAFF. Here the CDR3 DNA reads TGTGCCAGCAGCTCCGGGATACTAAGAAACACTGAAGCTTTCTTT. The chain is built from TRBV7-6 and TRBJ1-1, with D unresolved. Germline CDR1 reads SGHVS; CDR2 reads FNYEAQ. This CDR3 comprises 15 residues. V was pared by 4 bases and J by 2 bases, with 14 bases between.

The CDR3 region has the DNA TGTGCCAGCAGCCAATCGCAATTGAGTCTTAACTATGGCTACACCTTC. This translates into CASSQSQLSLNYGYTF. V and J are TRBV16 and TRBJ1-2; D call uncertain. V lost 0 bases to trimming and J lost 1 base, with 12 bases between them. Germline V gene data show CDR1 as KGHSY and CDR2 as FQNENV. The CDR3 covers 16 residues.

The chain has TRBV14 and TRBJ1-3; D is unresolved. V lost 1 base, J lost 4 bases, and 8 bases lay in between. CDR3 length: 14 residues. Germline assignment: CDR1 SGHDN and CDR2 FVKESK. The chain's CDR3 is CASSQAPQGNTIYF. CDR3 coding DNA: TGTGCCAGCAGCCAAGCCCCCCAGGGAAACACCATATATTTT.

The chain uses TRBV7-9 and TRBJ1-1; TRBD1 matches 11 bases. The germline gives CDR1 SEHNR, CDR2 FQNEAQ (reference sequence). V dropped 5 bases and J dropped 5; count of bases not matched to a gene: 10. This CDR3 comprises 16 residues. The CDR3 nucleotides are TGTGCCAGCAGCCGAAGGACAGGGGGCCCGGAGACTGAAGCTTTCTTT. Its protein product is CASSRRTGGPETEAFF.

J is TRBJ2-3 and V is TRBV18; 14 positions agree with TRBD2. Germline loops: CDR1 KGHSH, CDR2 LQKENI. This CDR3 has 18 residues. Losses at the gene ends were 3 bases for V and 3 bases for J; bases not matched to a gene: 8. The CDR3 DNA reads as TGTGCCAGCTCACCGCCGGGACTAGCGGGGGCCGGGACAGATACGCAGTATTTT. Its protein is CASSPPGLAGAGTDTQYF.

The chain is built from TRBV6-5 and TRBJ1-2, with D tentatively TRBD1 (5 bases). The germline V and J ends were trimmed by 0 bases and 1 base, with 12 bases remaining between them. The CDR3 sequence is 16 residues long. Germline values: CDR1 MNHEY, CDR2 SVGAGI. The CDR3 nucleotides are TGTGCCAGCAGTTACTCGGGGCAGGATCTTAACTATGGCTACACCTTC. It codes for CASSYSGQDLNYGYTF.

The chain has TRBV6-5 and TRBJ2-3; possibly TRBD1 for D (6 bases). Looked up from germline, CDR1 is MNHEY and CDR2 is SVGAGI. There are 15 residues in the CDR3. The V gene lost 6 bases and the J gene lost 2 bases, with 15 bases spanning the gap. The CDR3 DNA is TGTGCCAGCAGAAGCTACAGGGTTGACACAGATACGCAGTATTTT. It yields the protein CASRSYRVDTDTQYF.

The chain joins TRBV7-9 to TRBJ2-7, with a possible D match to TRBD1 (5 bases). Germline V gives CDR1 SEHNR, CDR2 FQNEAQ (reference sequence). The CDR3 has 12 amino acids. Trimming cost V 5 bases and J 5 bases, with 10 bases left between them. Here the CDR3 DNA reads TGTGCCAGCAGCCCCCTGACAGACGAGCAGTACTTC. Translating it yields CASSPLTDEQYF.

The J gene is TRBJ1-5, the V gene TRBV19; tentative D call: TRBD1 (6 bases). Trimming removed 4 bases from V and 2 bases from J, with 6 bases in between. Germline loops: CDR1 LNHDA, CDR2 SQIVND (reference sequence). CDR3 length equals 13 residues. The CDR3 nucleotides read TGTGCCAGTAGTAGACAGGGCAATCAGCCCCAGCATTTT. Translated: CASSRQGNQPQHF.

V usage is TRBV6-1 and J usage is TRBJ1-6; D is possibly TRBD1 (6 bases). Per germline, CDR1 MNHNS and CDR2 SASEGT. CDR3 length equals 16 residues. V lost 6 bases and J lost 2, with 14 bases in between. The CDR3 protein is CASREQGGTYNSPLHF. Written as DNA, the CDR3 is TGTGCCAGCAGGGAACAGGGAGGCACCTATAATTCACCCCTCCACTTT.

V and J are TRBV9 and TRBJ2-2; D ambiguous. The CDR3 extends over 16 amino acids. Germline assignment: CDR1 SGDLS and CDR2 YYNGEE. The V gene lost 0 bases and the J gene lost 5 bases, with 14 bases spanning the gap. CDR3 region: CASSVGSGLGTGELFF. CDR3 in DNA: TGTGCCAGCAGCGTAGGGAGTGGATTAGGTACCGGGGAGCTGTTTTTT.